This T cell receptor (beta chain) stems from a study of T cells in Graves' hyperthyroidism and ophthalmopathy. TCR beta CDR3 region amplification was performed from RNA transcripts. The primer set for the first-round RT-PCR of the TCR CDR3 was HTBI. TCRdb fed the multiplex PCR reads into MiXCR, producing one record per CDR3 protein. The data show about 540,000 distinct CDR3 sequences, with about 45% seen just once and just over 8% held by the top ten. From germline, CDR1 is DFQATT and CDR2 SNEGSKA (reference sequence). Trimming took 6 bases from V and 7 from J, leaving 10 bases between them. The CDR3 is 12 amino acids. A remark on this clonotype: This clone may be a read error of a much larger clone one base away.

Sample: peripheral blood or thyroid tissue (not recorded which). This clonotype originated in a woman in her late teens or twenties with Graves' hyperthyroidism. The J gene is TRBJ1-6, the V gene TRBV20-1; D ambiguous. The CDR3 coding sequence is TGCAGTGCCAACAGAGGAAATTCACCCCTCCACTTT. This sequence encodes CSANRGNSPLHF.